Listed below are T cell receptor beta chains from one sample, sequenced in a study of beta chain features in type 1 diabetes. Data came from immunoSEQ multiplex PCR; TCRdb stores just in-frame clones and leaves some out. The data show about 370,000 clones, roughly 16% seen once. What was sequenced was naive CD4+ T cells from blood. Receptors were obtained from a woman aged 18-29 years in good health. CDR3s include the opening cysteine and the closing phenylalanine or tryptophan. D genes are given only for firm matches. Clone size is stated in some rows and not others, as once, few, many or a class when expanded.

TRBV4-3	-	few	TRBJ2-3	CASSQDSAASTDTQYF	TGCGCCAGCAGCCAAGATAGCGCAGCGAGCACAGATACGCAGTATTTT
TRBV30	TRBD1	few	TRBJ2-7	CAWSAGTGAYEQYF	TGTGCCTGGAGTGCCGGGACAGGCGCCTACGAGCAGTACTTC
TRBV18	-	few	TRBJ2-2	CASSPESDGELFF	TGTGCCAGCTCACCGGAGTCAGACGGGGAGCTGTTTTTT
TRBV7-9	-	few	TRBJ2-6	CASSLAGRGGANVLTF	TGTGCCAGCAGCTTGGCCGGACGGGGTGGGGCCAACGTCCTGACTTTC
TRBV5-1	-	-	TRBJ1-1	CASSLERQTKAFF	TGCGCCAGCAGCTTGGAAAGACAGACAAAAGCTTTCTTT
TRBV29-1	TRBD2	-	TRBJ2-1	CSVATSGSFNEQFF	TGCAGCGTTGCGACTAGCGGGAGTTTCAATGAGCAGTTCTTC
TRBV29-1	-	-	TRBJ2-3	CSVDAGSTDTQYF	TGCAGCGTTGATGCAGGCAGCACAGATACGCAGTATTTT
TRBV7-2	-	-	TRBJ1-2	CASSLRAQGEGYTF	TGTGCCAGCAGCCTTAGGGCACAGGGTGAGGGCTACACCTTC
TRBV6-5	TRBD2	-	TRBJ2-7	CASSRLASPVNEQYF	TGTGCCAGCAGTAGACTAGCGAGTCCCGTGAACGAGCAGTACTTC
TRBV5-4	TRBD2	-	TRBJ2-5	CASRQTLAGVETQYF	TGTGCCAGCAGACAAACTCTAGCGGGCGTGGAGACCCAGTACTTC
TRBV7-9	-	few	TRBJ2-5	CASSLERLQETQYF	TGTGCCAGCAGCTTAGAGAGATTACAAGAGACCCAGTACTTC
TRBV7-9	TRBD2	once	TRBJ2-3	CASSSTQLRELGDTQYF	TGTGCCAGCAGCTCCACTCAGTTGCGGGAGCTGGGAGATACGCAGTATTTT
TRBV2	-	few	TRBJ2-5	CASSQGGETQYF	TGTGCCAGCAGCCAGGGAGGAGAGACCCAGTACTTC
TRBV27	TRBD1	-	TRBJ1-5	CASSADRARNQPQHF	TGTGCCAGCAGTGCAGACAGGGCCCGGAATCAGCCCCAGCATTTT
TRBV30	-	few	TRBJ1-2	CAWSAGTPYGYTF	TGTGCCTGGAGTGCCGGGACACCCTATGGCTACACCTTC
TRBV28	-	-	TRBJ1-1	CASSLSHTEAFF	TGTGCCAGCAGTTTGAGTCACACTGAAGCTTTCTTT
TRBV7-2	-	-	TRBJ2-1	CASTQIGDTYNEQFF	TGTGCCAGCACTCAGATAGGGGATACCTACAATGAGCAGTTCTTC
TRBV30	-	-	TRBJ1-3	CASPGQTSGNTIYF	TGTGCCTCTCCGGGACAAACCTCTGGAAACACCATATATTTT
TRBV6-6	-	-	TRBJ2-7	CASTDSTYEQYF	TGTGCCAGTACGGACTCAACCTACGAGCAGTACTTC
TRBV4-2	-	-	TRBJ2-5	CASSQDRTPRGTKTQYF	TGTGCCAGCAGCCAAGATAGGACTCCCAGGGGTACAAAGACCCAGTACTTC
TRBV10-3	TRBD1	few	TRBJ2-3	CAIREPGQGPPDTQYF	TGTGCCATCAGGGAACCGGGACAGGGCCCGCCAGATACGCAGTATTTT
TRBV28	-	-	TRBJ2-2	CASTGYPNTGELFF	TGTGCCAGCACCGGGTACCCTAACACCGGGGAGCTGTTTTTT
TRBV30	TRBD2	few	TRBJ2-2	CAWSIAGGPGTGELFF	TGTGCCTGGAGCATAGCGGGAGGGCCGGGTACCGGGGAGCTGTTTTTT
TRBV14	-	-	TRBJ1-1	CASSQEESGTEAFF	TGTGCCAGCAGCCAAGAGGAGAGTGGCACTGAAGCTTTCTTT
TRBV9	TRBD1	few	TRBJ1-1	CASSGRQGNTEAFF	TGTGCCAGCAGCGGACGACAGGGGAACACTGAAGCTTTCTTT
TRBV4-3	TRBD2	-	TRBJ2-7	CASSQGPSGTYEQYF	TGCGCCAGCAGCCAAGGACCTAGCGGAACCTACGAGCAGTACTTC
TRBV11-2	TRBD1	few	TRBJ1-1	CASSPTGVRGNTEAFF	TGTGCCAGCAGCCCGACAGGGGTTCGGGGGAACACTGAAGCTTTCTTT
TRBV14	TRBD2	few	TRBJ2-1	CASSQNPGLVNYEQFF	TGTGCCAGCAGCCAAAATCCGGGACTAGTGAACTATGAGCAGTTCTTC
TRBV20-1	-	few	TRBJ2-5	CITRTAGAQYF	TGCATTACCAGGACAGCCGGGGCCCAGTACTTC
TRBV6-5	TRBD1	few	TRBJ2-5	CASSKGRGLSETQYF	TGTGCCAGCAGCAAAGGCAGGGGGCTATCAGAGACCCAGTACTTC
TRBV19	TRBD2	-	TRBJ2-7	CASSMGTSGSYEQYF	TGTGCCAGTAGTATGGGGACTAGCGGTTCCTACGAGCAGTACTTC
TRBV11-1	TRBD2	-	TRBJ2-1	CASSWGLASPYNEQFF	TGTGCCAGCAGCTGGGGACTAGCGAGTCCCTACAATGAGCAGTTCTTC
TRBV7-2	-	-	TRBJ1-1	CASSLDWRNTEAFF	TGTGCCAGCAGCTTAGATTGGAGGAACACTGAAGCTTTCTTT
TRBV4-1	TRBD2	-	TRBJ2-3	CASSQVRTSGLTDTQYF	TGCGCCAGCAGCCAAGTTAGGACTAGCGGGCTGACAGATACGCAGTATTTT
TRBV5-1	-	-	TRBJ2-1	CASSFAGINNEQFF	TGCGCCAGCAGCTTCGCGGGAATCAACAATGAGCAGTTCTTC
TRBV28	-	-	TRBJ2-7	CASRRQDLYEQYF	TGTGCCAGCAGGCGACAGGATCTCTACGAGCAGTACTTC
TRBV7-9	TRBD1	-	TRBJ2-7	CASSLDRGRGYEQYF	TGTGCCAGCAGCTTGGACAGGGGGCGAGGGTACGAGCAGTACTTC
TRBV10-3	-	-	TRBJ2-5	CAISEPESGYQETQYF	TGTGCCATCAGTGAGCCCGAGAGCGGGTACCAAGAGACCCAGTACTTC
TRBV19	-	-	TRBJ2-6	CASSPARTGGANVLTF	TGTGCCAGTAGTCCGGCCCGGACTGGTGGGGCCAACGTCCTGACTTTC
TRBV4-1	-	-	TRBJ2-2	CASSQVGRERGTGELFF	TGCGCCAGCAGCCAAGTCGGAAGGGAGAGAGGCACCGGGGAGCTGTTTTTT
TRBV2	TRBD1	-	TRBJ2-6	CASSYRGQANVLTF	TGTGCCAGCAGTTACAGGGGGCAGGCCAACGTCCTGACTTTC
TRBV30	-	-	TRBJ1-5	CAWSSTGFYQPQHF	TGTGCCTGGAGTTCTACAGGATTCTATCAGCCCCAGCATTTT
TRBV20-1	-	few	TRBJ2-7	CSANGQNEQYF	TGCAGTGCTAACGGACAGAACGAGCAGTACTTC
TRBV4-1	-	-	TRBJ1-5	CASSQQTGSNQPQHF	TGCGCCAGCAGCCAACAGACAGGCAGCAATCAGCCCCAGCATTTT
TRBV7-3	-	few	TRBJ1-2	CASSFSRGVGYTF	TGTGCCAGCAGCTTTTCCCGGGGGGTCGGCTACACCTTC
TRBV7-2	-	few	TRBJ1-4	CASSPRGSNEKLFF	TGTGCCAGCAGCCCCCGAGGCAGTAATGAAAAACTGTTTTTT
TRBV14	-	-	TRBJ2-1	CASSQAGVSYNEQFF	TGTGCCAGCAGCCAAGCGGGAGTGTCCTACAATGAGCAGTTCTTC
TRBV7-9	TRBD1	few	TRBJ1-2	CASSTHTGTDYGYTF	TGTGCCAGCAGCACCCATACCGGGACAGACTATGGCTACACCTTC
TRBV28	TRBD2	few	TRBJ2-5	CATAGTTRAQYF	TGTGCCACCGCGGGGACTACTCGGGCCCAGTACTTC
TRBV6-6	TRBD1	-	TRBJ1-2	CASSQGENYGYTF	TGTGCCAGCAGTCAGGGGGAAAACTATGGCTACACCTTC